A single sample gave rise to the 7 T cell receptor beta chains below, sequenced in a study of T cell repertoires in cytomegalovirus infection. These receptors have no known antigen. TCRdb re-called the reads with MiXCR, one entry per CDR3 protein. In the table there are roughly 730,000 distinct CDR3 sequences, 33% of which are singletons. The sample here was cultured PBMCs, taken from culture after CMV antigen stimulation. The receptors derive from a human donor in good health (CMV status not recorded). Some clones in this sample may be carry-over from other donors' samples.

This rearrangement joins TRBV20-1 to TRBJ2-7; possibly TRBD2 for D (6 bases). The CDR3 runs to 12 residues. V lost 5 bases to trimming and J lost 7 bases, with 15 bases between them. Germline loops: CDR1 DFQATT, CDR2 SNEGSKA (reference sequence). CDR3 in DNA: TGCAGTGCTCCAAGAGGGACTGGAGAGCAGTACTTC. Translating gives CSAPRGTGEQYF.

The chain joins TRBV7-3 to TRBJ2-3; either TRBD1 or TRBD2 may fit D (5 bases each). Looked up from germline, CDR1 is SGHTA and CDR2 is FQGTGA. V lost 4 bases and J lost 1, with 15 bases in between. The length of the CDR3 is 16 residues. Here the CDR3 DNA reads TGTGCCAGCAGCTCCCCCAGGAGAGGGGGCACAGATACGCAGTATTTT. Residues: CASSSPRRGGTDTQYF.

The V and J genes are TRBV28 and TRBJ1-2; D is unclear. Trimming cost V 4 bases and J 0 bases, with 18 bases left between them. The CDR3 covers 17 residues. The germline V gene encodes CDR1 MDHEN and CDR2 SYDVKM. This CDR3 is CASSSPVRGGTNYGYTF. CDR3 in DNA: TGTGCCAGCAGTTCACCTGTCCGCGGCGGTACTAACTATGGCTACACCTTC.

The chain combines TRBV4-3 with TRBJ2-3; 9 nucleotides agree with TRBD2. CDR3 length: 16 residues. J was trimmed by 5 bases and V by 0 bases; bases with no gene match: 6. CDR1 and CDR2 (germline): LGHNA, YSLEER. This CDR3 is CASSQDLAGAVDTQYF. DNA for the CDR3: TGCGCCAGCAGCCAAGATTTAGCGGGAGCGGTAGATACGCAGTATTTT.

This sequence joins TRBV6-1 and TRBJ1-5; unclear D gene. Germline CDR1 MNHNS, CDR2 SASEGT. Trimming removed 4 bases from V and 2 bases from J, with 15 bases in between. The CDR3 is 16 residues long. The CDR3 nucleotides read TGTGCCAGCAGTGGCGGGGAGCCCTTACGCAATCAGCCCCAGCATTTT. This translates into CASSGGEPLRNQPQHF.

The table lists this clonotype with many counts. The V and J genes are TRBV7-2 and TRBJ2-7; the D gene is possibly TRBD2 (6 bases). The CDR3 is 16 residues long. V was trimmed by 5 bases and J by 6 bases, leaving 23 bases between them. Germline V gene sequence: CDR1 SGHTA, CDR2 FQGNSA. The CDR3 DNA follows: TGTGCCAGCAGCCCAAACGGGACTCCAAAATTCGGCGAGCAGTACTTC. Its translation is CASSPNGTPKFGEQYF.

The rearrangement links TRBV29-1 to TRBJ2-5, with D unclear. Germline assignment: CDR1 SQVTM and CDR2 ANQGSEA. Deletions cut 4 bases from V and 7 bases from J, with 7 bases between. The CDR3 is 10 residues long. CDR3 in amino acids: CSVVPGTQYF. For the CDR3, the DNA is TGCAGCGTTGTACCTGGGACCCAGTACTTC.